This T cell receptor (beta chain) came from a study of cytomegalovirus exposure and HLA in healthy donors. Study-level points and caveats: In a later analysis, TCR beta V- and J-gene trimming showed a link to a missense DCLRE1C variant.

With regard to this clone: What it binds is not known.

V lost 3 bases to trimming and J lost 6 bases; unmatched junction nucleotides: 6. The CDR3 is 15 amino acids. CDR1 and CDR2 (germline): MDHEN, SYDVKM. Nominally healthy donors were sampled, though unrecorded immune exposures were likely. The PCR had 60 Vbeta and 13 Jbeta primers. Clones were read by immunoSEQ multiplex PCR, and TCRdb kept only the in-frame ones, dropping some. Found here are fewer than 200,000 clones, about 84% of them singletons; the top ten hold roughly an eighth. Sequencing was done on a sample of PBMCs. The source of this sequence is a woman aged 30 to 39 in good health and CMV-seropositive. The genes are TRBV28 and TRBJ2-4; 9 bases are shared with TRBD1. The DNA of the CDR3 is TGTGCCAGCAGTTTCGACAGGGGGAAGAGAAACATTCAGTACTTC. Its protein is CASSFDRGKRNIQYF.